This TCR beta chain was identified in a study of cytomegalovirus exposure and HLA in healthy donors. Overall study findings and caveats: Earlier findings revealed that most TCR beta V segments proved productive either about 87% or about 30% of the time. Fewer than 20,000 TCR beta sequences were associated with HLA alleles at 0.05 false discovery rate in a later analysis.

Details on this clone: Its target is unknown.

The CDR3 spans 12 residues. Deletions cut 5 bases from V and 9 bases from J, with 11 bases between. From germline, CDR1 is MNHEY and CDR2 SVGAGI. Primers for the PCR totalled 60 Vbeta and 13 Jbeta. Using immunoSEQ multiplex PCR, the repertoire was profiled, and TCRdb retains in-frame clones only, with some absent. The sample has approximately 150,000 clones; roughly 80% are singletons. The sequencing input was PBMCs. The sequence derives from a woman aged 25 to 39 in good health and CMV-seropositive. The chain has TRBV6-5 and TRBJ2-1; D gene ambiguous. The CDR3 region is CASSPPYGEQFF. Written as DNA, the CDR3 is TGTGCCAGCAGTCCTCCTTACGGTGAGCAGTTCTTC.